A single sample is the source of the 4 T cell receptor beta chains below, sequenced in a study of blood T cell repertoires in COVID-19. The assay was immunoSEQ multiplex PCR, and TCRdb's table has in-frame clones only and misses some. This table holds about 64,000 clones, more than 65% found once. Sequencing was done on a sample of peripheral blood. The receptors here all came from a woman in her fifties or sixties with acute or convalescent COVID-19.

The rearrangement uses TRBV25-1 and TRBJ1-1, with D hard to call. Trimming stripped 1 base from V and 1 base from J, with 7 bases between. The germline CDR1 and CDR2 sequences are MGHDK and SYGVNS. The CDR3 spans 14 residues. The CDR3 loop reads CASSELRRNTEAFF. Written as DNA, the CDR3 is TGTGCCAGCAGTGAATTGAGAAGGAACACTGAAGCTTTCTTT.

J is TRBJ1-4 and V is TRBV5-1; perhaps TRBD1 as D (5 bases). Looked up from germline, CDR1 is SGHRS and CDR2 is YFSETQ. The CDR3 totals 17 residues. V was trimmed by 1 base and J by 3 bases, leaving 16 bases between them. CDR3 protein: CASSLNQGGWSNEKLFF. CDR3 in DNA: TGCGCCAGCAGCTTGAACCAGGGCGGATGGTCTAATGAAAAACTGTTTTTT.

The rearrangement uses TRBV7-9 and TRBJ2-6, with D maybe TRBD1 (5 bases). V was shortened by 3 bases and J by 2 bases, with 14 bases between the two germline ends. CDR1 SEHNR and CDR2 FQNEAQ come from the germline V gene (reference sequence). The CDR3 totals 17 residues. CDR3 residues: CASSLEGERAGANVLTF. The CDR3 DNA follows: TGTGCCAGCAGCTTGGAAGGGGAAAGGGCTGGGGCCAACGTCCTGACTTTC.

The chain links TRBV11-1 to TRBJ1-1; no definite D call. Trimming removed 2 bases from V and 2 bases from J, with 15 bases in between. The germline CDR1 and CDR2 sequences are SGHAT and FQDESV (reference sequence). The CDR3 spans 16 residues. The CDR3 DNA reads as TGTGCCAGCAGCTTATATGAGTTCGCGAAAAACACTGAAGCTTTCTTT. This codes for CASSLYEFAKNTEAFF. The complete variable domain, with remaining parts taken from reference TRBV11-1 and TRBJ1-1, reads EAEVAQSPRYKITEKSQAVAFWCDPISGHATLYWYRQILGQGPELLVQFQDESVVDDSQLPKDRFSAERLKGVDSTLKIQPAELGDSAMYLCASSLYEFAKNTEAFFGQGTRLTVV.